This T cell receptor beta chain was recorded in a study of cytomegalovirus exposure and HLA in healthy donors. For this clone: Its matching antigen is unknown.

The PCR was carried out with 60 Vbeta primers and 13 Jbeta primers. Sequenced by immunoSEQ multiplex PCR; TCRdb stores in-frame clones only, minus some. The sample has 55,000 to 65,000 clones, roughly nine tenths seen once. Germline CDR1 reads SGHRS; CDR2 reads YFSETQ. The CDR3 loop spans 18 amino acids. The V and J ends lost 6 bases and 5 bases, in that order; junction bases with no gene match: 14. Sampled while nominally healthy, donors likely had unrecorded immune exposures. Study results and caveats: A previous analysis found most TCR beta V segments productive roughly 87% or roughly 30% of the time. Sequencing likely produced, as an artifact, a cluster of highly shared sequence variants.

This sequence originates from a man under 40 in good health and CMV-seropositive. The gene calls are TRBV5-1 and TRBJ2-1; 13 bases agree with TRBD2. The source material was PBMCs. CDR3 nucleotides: TGCGCCAGCAATCCCACTCCCGCCGGGACTAGCGGGGACAATGAGCAGTTCTTC. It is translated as CASNPTPAGTSGDNEQFF.